This T cell receptor (beta chain) was profiled in a study of cytomegalovirus exposure and HLA in healthy donors. The CDR3 runs to 14 residues. Trimming removed 3 bases at V and 1 base at J, with 9 bases between. CDR1 is SGHAT, CDR2 FQNNGV, per germline. Here immunoSEQ multiplex PCR was the method, and the copy in TCRdb shows in-frame clones only, minus some. This table holds about 240,000 clones, approximately 83% found once. Sequencing used PBMCs. The chain employs TRBV11-2 and TRBJ1-1; D is unclear. This clonotype originated in a woman in her twenties or thirties in good health and CMV-seropositive. CDR3 in amino acids: CASSFMGQNTEAFF. CDR3 DNA: TGTGCCAGCAGCTTCATGGGCCAGAACACTGAAGCTTTCTTT. The whole variable domain, filled in from reference TRBV11-2 and TRBJ1-1, reads EAGVAQSPRYKIIEKRQSVAFWCNPISGHATLYWYQQILGQGPKLLIQFQNNGVVDDSQLPKDRFSAERLKGVDSTLKIQPAKLEDSAVYLCASSFMGQNTEAFFGQGTRLTVV.